The clone carrying this T cell receptor (beta chain) was observed a handful of times. The antigen is unknown. This sample is drawn from a study of post-analysis software for immune sequencing data. Each TCR beta cDNA library carried unique molecular identifiers. MiXCR was run by TCRdb on the PCR reads, yielding one entry per CDR3 protein. Found here are about 680,000 distinct CDR3 sequences, approximately 60% of them singletons; the top ten hold about 11%. V was cut by 1 base and J by 1 base, with 14 bases left in between. The germline V gene has CDR1 DFQATT and CDR2 SNEGSKA (reference sequence). The CDR3 sequence is 15 residues long. Study-level results: TRBV5-6, TRBV5-1 and TRBV20-1 were among four to six TRBV segments more frequent in patients than controls.

The TCR was taken from a girl between 2 and 10 years old with multiple sclerosis. This sequence joins TRBV20-1 and TRBJ2-7; D uncertain. The sequenced sample was blood. The DNA of the CDR3 is TGCAGTGCTAGAGCCAGCAGGATTCCTTCCTACGAGCAGTACTTC. This translates into CSARASRIPSYEQYF.